This T cell receptor (beta chain) was sequenced in a study of beta chain features in type 1 diabetes (dated by TCRdb to between 2017 and 2018). Background on the whole study: Mean age, gender distribution, total cell number and subset yield did not differ between patients and healthy donors. The study compared TCRB repertoires of sorted circulating CD4+ T cell subsets between recently diagnosed type 1 diabetes patients and matched healthy donors. A total of approximately 99,000,000 sorted cells were examined across all samples, and RNA yield correlated strongly with the number of cells per subset. Whereas all 30 or so donors provided naive and central memory subsets, regulatory and stem cell-like memory subsets were isolated from just 8 patients and roughly eight healthy donors.

Study-wide findings and limitations: Fewer insertions and more nucleotide deletions at VDJ recombination sites were observed in patients with type 1 diabetes, implying thymic rearrangement abnormalities. In all four CD4+ subsets, TCRB CDR3 length was moderately but significantly shorter in type 1 diabetes patients. HLA sub-analyses involved small numbers of individuals, so any influence of HLA type on TCRB rearrangement remained unresolved. Sequencing cDNA rather than genomic DNA could over-represent highly expressing activated cells, although activation and CD3 levels did not differ between groups. The naive, central memory and regulatory TCRB repertoires appeared to resemble one another more closely among patients than among healthy donors. Shorter templates might have been favored by PCR, but patient and control samples were amplified and corrected together, so both groups would have been affected equally by any skew.

As to this clone: The clone's antigen remains unknown. No per-base quality is available; no much larger clone lies one base away.

Each donor gave one peripheral blood draw, roughly 120 mL on average, collected into heparinised tubes. A BD FACSAria II was used to sort naive, central memory, regulatory and stem cell-like memory CD4+ T cells with a panel that included CD45RO, CCR7, CD25, CD127, CD95 and CD27. All sorted populations exceeded 95% purity. Right away, PBMCs were isolated by Lymphoprep density gradient centrifugation and were stained directly, with no culture step. To minimize batch effects, samples were stained and sorted in pairs, one healthy donor with one patient per experiment. The entire isolated RNA was reverse transcribed using the High Capacity cDNA Reverse Transcription Kit, and thus expressed TCRB transcripts were sequenced. Naive, central memory and regulatory T cell samples underwent deep immunoSEQ sequencing, averaging about 3.57 million total reads per sample. Sorted cells were lysed in RLT buffer and RNA was extracted with DNase-treated RNeasy Micro or Mini kits, depending on cell number. Each cell subset was processed separately to prevent cross-contamination, with patient and healthy donor samples processed together. The immunoSEQ multiplex PCR was used to amplify TCRB sequences from cDNA, yielding 87-bp fragments that span the CDR3 region. The amplicons were sequenced using the Illumina HiSeq platform. The published analysis was carried out like this. PCR bias was corrected computationally using synthetic template baselines, and reads within Hamming distance 2 were collapsed, with unmergeable singletons discarded. Reads were aligned to IMGT to assign V, D and J genes, CDR3 length, and insertions or deletions at six rearrangement sites. Within each subset, clonotype counts were normalized to sorted cell number, after which true diversity and Gini coefficients were computed with the tcR R package. The overlap coefficient, calculated on TCRB nucleotide sequences, was used to quantify repertoire sharing. Out-of-frame TCRB sequences from naive cells were analyzed to stand in for the pre-selection repertoire. TCRdb carries this immuneACCESS record with in-frame sequences only. Its versions omit some clonotypes, under half of them owing to an unresolved V gene in the studies checked, with the rest unexplained. D and trimming come from the DNA, and the V and J calls and clone size come from that table. Across this sample there are approximately 730,000 clones, with 13% seen only once. The top ten hold approximately 0.022% of the sample.

Material for sequencing was naive CD4+ T cells from blood. What the cell subset or site label conveys for this sample: true naive CD4+ T cells. The sequence was obtained from a man between 18 and 29 years old with type 1 diabetes.

The CDR3 protein is CASSSRVGGTEAFF. At the DNA level, the sequence is TGTGCCAGCAGTTCCAGGGTAGGGGGCACTGAAGCTTTCTTT. This receptor chain uses TRBV27 and TRBJ1-1, with a weak D call of TRBD1 (6 bases match). Spanning cysteine to phenylalanine, the CDR3 consists of 14 amino acids. The CDR3 DNA has 42 bases and is translated from base 1. Reading the germline V gene (reference sequence) gives CDR1 MNHEY and CDR2 SMNVEV. A distance of 13 bases separates the germline ends of V and J, which lose 4 bases and 4 bases respectively.